The entry below describes one TCR beta chain. This clonotype occurred a few times. Which antigen it targets is not known. No base quality values were provided; no much bigger clone lies one nucleotide off. The data stem from a study of CD8 T cells in ankylosing spondylitis (TCRdb year 2017). Broadly, across the study: T cell receptor beta repertoires were profiled in healthy donors and ankylosing spondylitis patients so that disease-linked TCR variants could be found. The whole study cohort included 90 to 120 healthy donors and about two dozen ankylosing spondylitis patients. Peripheral blood was sampled, and synovial fluid was additionally collected from ankylosing spondylitis patients. What the research found in general, with its limitations: A TCR beta motif of eight highly homologous amino acid variants appeared characteristic of blood from ankylosing spondylitis patients. The disease-linked clones were reported as significantly enriched in matched synovial fluid samples from ankylosing spondylitis patients. In peripheral blood, the disease-linked clones were found at relatively low frequencies and had a CD8+ phenotype. Some motif variants had previously been reported in the synovial fluid and blood of reactive arthritis patients, which suggests shared mechanisms of disease initiation.

The instrument given in TCRdb is Illumina HiSeq 2500. Quantitative 5'-RACE with molecular barcodes was the method used to prepare the TCR beta libraries. The authors processed their data as follows. To identify disease-linked TCR variants, a new computational method was used, one built on a probabilistic model of VDJ rearrangement. TCRdb took the public reads, trimmed them with fastp at Q25, ran MiXCR for clone calling and kept in-frame beta chains. Duplicate CDR3 protein sequences are folded into a single record with the most common DNA and genes. TCRdb's processing, not the authors', yielded these V and J calls. This sample lists some 220,000 distinct CDR3 sequences; 7.5% to 9.5% were detected once. The leading ten clones occupy 4.8% of the sample. The sequence derives from a female donor with ankylosing spondylitis or in good health (not recorded which). The sequenced sample was blood, either unsorted or a sorted T cell fraction (not recorded which).

The bases read TGCAGTGCTAGTGTCCAGGGCTCCTACGAGCAGTACTTC. Translated, it reads CSASVQGSYEQYF. The chain joins TRBV20-1 to TRBJ2-7; a tentative D call is TRBD1 (5 bases match). From a lookup of the germline V gene (reference sequence), CDR1 and CDR2 are DFQATT and SNEGSKA. The CDR3 covers 13 residues, taking in both the cysteine and the phenylalanine. CDR3 DNA only is kept here, 39 bases in frame from base 1. The germline ends are 9 bases apart after V is trimmed by 3 bases and J by 0 bases.